These T cell receptor beta chains were read from a single sample in a study of lymphopenia after photon versus proton radiotherapy. Only in-frame clones appear in the TCRdb table, and some are missing; sequencing was by immunoSEQ multiplex PCR. The sample holds tens of thousands of clones, around nine tenths seen once. The source was peripheral blood, collected from a patient treated with proton-based radiotherapy. These receptors were obtained from a woman in her sixties or seventies with cholangiocarcinoma. Some clones in this sample may be carry-over from other donors' samples. Each CDR3 is given with its conserved first and last residue. D genes are given only for firm matches.

v_call,d_call,j_call,cdr3_aa
TRBV6-5,-,TRBJ1-2,CASSRTGGRTYGYTF
TRBV6-5,-,TRBJ2-1,CASRRIYNEQFF
TRBV5-4,-,TRBJ2-5,CASSRSGARETQYF
TRBV19,-,TRBJ2-4,CASSIGGGRKAKNIQYF
TRBV5-1,-,TRBJ1-3,CASSLAVGSGNTIYF
TRBV6-1,TRBD1,TRBJ2-3,CARYGQGADTQYF
TRBV5-4,-,TRBJ2-3,CASSLVGSLYSWGEDTQYF
TRBV11-2,-,TRBJ2-2,CASSLGLGLRGGELFF
TRBV19,-,TRBJ1-2,CASSPEVGANYGYTF
TRBV6-1,-,TRBJ1-4,CASSELRTNEKLFF
TRBV6-5,-,TRBJ1-5,CASSYLGEGQPQHF
TRBV6-8,-,TRBJ1-1,CASSYGLTEGALRNTEAFF
TRBV30,-,TRBJ2-3,CAYVDYGSTDTQYF
TRBV9,TRBD1,TRBJ1-5,CASSARRRDRSADRGNQPQHF
TRBV5-1,-,TRBJ2-7,CASSLVTVSSYEQYF
TRBV27,TRBD1,TRBJ1-5,CASSLRGTGAINQPQHF
TRBV29-1,-,TRBJ1-1,CSVSAGTEAFF
TRBV27,TRBD2,TRBJ2-7,CASSRGGGGGFEQYF
TRBV7-3,TRBD2,TRBJ2-3,CASSSSGGYNTDTQYF
TRBV2,-,TRBJ1-3,CASRAAWVRDTIYF
TRBV7-6,-,TRBJ1-4,CASSRPDYNEKLFF
TRBV19,-,TRBJ1-1,CASSPQDRSTEAFF
TRBV10-3,TRBD1,TRBJ1-2,CAISVGQGNYGYTF
TRBV27,TRBD1,TRBJ1-5,CATQQGADSQPQHF
TRBV29-1,-,TRBJ2-2,CSVVKENTGELFF
TRBV7-9,-,TRBJ2-1,CASSLSSDEQFF
TRBV5-8,-,TRBJ1-3,CASSLVAGDGNTIYF
TRBV11-2,-,TRBJ2-5,CASSHMKGPGVGTQYF
TRBV5-1,TRBD1,TRBJ1-2,CASSARDSYYGYTF
TRBV5-4,TRBD1,TRBJ2-2,CASSLNTGVLSGELFF
TRBV10-1,-,TRBJ2-7,CASSEMRVPYEQYF
TRBV27,-,TRBJ1-5,CASSLGQGDQPQHF
TRBV19,-,TRBJ1-1,CASGSGRGTEAFF